Listed below are T cell receptor beta chains from one sample, sequenced in a study of OX40 agonist ivuxolimab in advanced cancers. Profiling relied on immunoSEQ multiplex PCR, and the TCRdb table lists in-frame clones only, not all of them. The sample has around 70,000 clones; 85% are singletons. This sample comprised CD4+ or CD8+ T cells sorted from blood, obtained in a trial of the OX40 agonist ivuxolimab. These receptors were collected from an adult with an advanced solid tumor such as melanoma, head and neck, liver or kidney cancer. CDR3s include the opening cysteine and the closing phenylalanine or tryptophan. Fields, in order: clone size, D gene, J gene, V gene, CDR3 DNA, CDR3 protein. D genes are given only for firm matches. Only some rows state a clone size, as once, few, many or a class for expanded clones.

abundance: NA; d_gene: NA; j_gene: TRBJ2-6; v_gene: TRBV7-3; CDR3nt: TGTGCCAGCAGCCCGACAGGCCCTACCAACGTCCTGACTTTC; CDR3aa: CASSPTGPTNVLTF
abundance: NA; d_gene: NA; j_gene: TRBJ1-5; v_gene: TRBV6-6; CDR3nt: TGTGCCAGCAGTTACAGGGTAGGCAATCAGCCCCAGCATTTT; CDR3aa: CASSYRVGNQPQHF
abundance: NA; d_gene: NA; j_gene: TRBJ1-5; v_gene: TRBV7-2; CDR3nt: TGTGCCAGCAGTTCGGACTGGGGAGTAGGGCAGCCCCAGCATTTT; CDR3aa: CASSSDWGVGQPQHF
abundance: NA; d_gene: NA; j_gene: TRBJ2-3; v_gene: TRBV6-5; CDR3nt: TGTGCCAGCACCACGAAGGGTCCTAGCACAGATACGCAGTATTTT; CDR3aa: CASTTKGPSTDTQYF
abundance: NA; d_gene: NA; j_gene: TRBJ1-5; v_gene: TRBV6-5; CDR3nt: TGTGCCAGCAGTTACGCAGGGCCCTATAGCAATCAGCCCCAGCATTTT; CDR3aa: CASSYAGPYSNQPQHF
abundance: NA; d_gene: NA; j_gene: TRBJ1-5; v_gene: TRBV6-5; CDR3nt: TGTGCCAGCAGCCGAACCTGGGACCGCAATCAGCCCCAGCATTTT; CDR3aa: CASSRTWDRNQPQHF
abundance: NA; d_gene: NA; j_gene: TRBJ2-7; v_gene: TRBV28; CDR3nt: TGTGCCAGCAGGTCCACAGGGGGAGGGTACGAGCAGTACTTC; CDR3aa: CASRSTGGGYEQYF
abundance: NA; d_gene: NA; j_gene: TRBJ2-7; v_gene: TRBV11-3; CDR3nt: TGTGCCAGCAGCTTTTCGGGGAAGGGCGAGCAGTACTTC; CDR3aa: CASSFSGKGEQYF
abundance: few; d_gene: TRBD2; j_gene: TRBJ2-1; v_gene: TRBV20-1; CDR3nt: TGCAGTGCTAGTGGGAGGGTTGAGCAGTTCTTC; CDR3aa: CSASGRVEQFF
abundance: NA; d_gene: TRBD1; j_gene: TRBJ2-1; v_gene: TRBV5-8; CDR3nt: TGTGCCAGCAGCTCGATATGGGGACAGGCTGACTACAATGAGCAGTTCTTC; CDR3aa: CASSSIWGQADYNEQFF
abundance: NA; d_gene: NA; j_gene: TRBJ1-1; v_gene: TRBV30; CDR3nt: TGTGCCTGGAACCCACAGGCGCCCGGGGAAGCTTTCTTT; CDR3aa: CAWNPQAPGEAFF
abundance: NA; d_gene: NA; j_gene: TRBJ1-3; v_gene: TRBV11-2; CDR3nt: TGTGCCAGCAGCTCACAGCTTCCCTCTGGAAACACCATATATTTT; CDR3aa: CASSSQLPSGNTIYF
abundance: NA; d_gene: NA; j_gene: TRBJ2-2; v_gene: TRBV7-3; CDR3nt: TGTGCCAGCAGCTTAAACGTCGGGGAGCTGTTTTTT; CDR3aa: CASSLNVGELFF
abundance: NA; d_gene: TRBD1; j_gene: TRBJ2-5; v_gene: TRBV5-1; CDR3nt: TGCGCCAGCAGCTTGACGGGACAGCCCCAAGAGACCCAGTACTTC; CDR3aa: CASSLTGQPQETQYF
abundance: NA; d_gene: NA; j_gene: TRBJ2-3; v_gene: TRBV30; CDR3nt: TGTGCCTGCTTGGACCGCCCGCGGACAGATACGCAGTATTTT; CDR3aa: CACLDRPRTDTQYF
abundance: NA; d_gene: TRBD1; j_gene: TRBJ1-1; v_gene: TRBV6-5; CDR3nt: TGTGCCAGCGTCCGACAGGGAGTAGGCACTGAAGCTTTCTTT; CDR3aa: CASVRQGVGTEAFF
abundance: NA; d_gene: TRBD1; j_gene: TRBJ2-7; v_gene: TRBV6-1; CDR3nt: TGTGCCAGCAGGGGCAGGGGGCCCAACGAGCAGTACTTC; CDR3aa: CASRGRGPNEQYF
abundance: NA; d_gene: NA; j_gene: TRBJ1-6; v_gene: TRBV2; CDR3nt: TGTGCCAGCTCCCCGGATAATTCACCCCTCCACTTT; CDR3aa: CASSPDNSPLHF
abundance: NA; d_gene: NA; j_gene: TRBJ2-5; v_gene: TRBV6-1; CDR3nt: TGTGCCAGCAGTGAACTTAAACAGGTTAACCAAGAGACCCAGTACTTC; CDR3aa: CASSELKQVNQETQYF
abundance: NA; d_gene: NA; j_gene: TRBJ2-3; v_gene: TRBV4-3; CDR3nt: TGCGCCAGCAGCCAAGATGGGACGGGAAAGACAGATACGCAGTATTTT; CDR3aa: CASSQDGTGKTDTQYF
abundance: NA; d_gene: NA; j_gene: TRBJ1-1; v_gene: TRBV7-9; CDR3nt: TGTGCCAGCAGCCCTATAGGGGGGAACACTGAAGCTTTCTTT; CDR3aa: CASSPIGGNTEAFF
abundance: NA; d_gene: NA; j_gene: TRBJ2-7; v_gene: TRBV7-2; CDR3nt: TGTGCCAGCAGCTTAGGGGTCTCAGGGGCCTACGAGCAGTACTTC; CDR3aa: CASSLGVSGAYEQYF
abundance: few; d_gene: NA; j_gene: TRBJ1-2; v_gene: TRBV14; CDR3nt: TGTGCCAGCAGCCAAGAAGCGTTTCGGGCCTATAGTGGGAATGGCTACACCTTC; CDR3aa: CASSQEAFRAYSGNGYTF
abundance: NA; d_gene: TRBD1; j_gene: TRBJ1-6; v_gene: TRBV2; CDR3nt: TGTGCCAGCAGTGTAGGACAGGGTGCTTCACCCCTCCACTTT; CDR3aa: CASSVGQGASPLHF
abundance: NA; d_gene: NA; j_gene: TRBJ2-5; v_gene: TRBV11-2; CDR3nt: TGTGCCAGCAGCTTAGTCTTAGAGACCCAGTACTTC; CDR3aa: CASSLVLETQYF
abundance: NA; d_gene: NA; j_gene: TRBJ1-6; v_gene: TRBV27; CDR3nt: TGTGCCAGCAGCAGACGGGCTGATAATTCACCCCTCCACTTT; CDR3aa: CASSRRADNSPLHF
abundance: NA; d_gene: NA; j_gene: TRBJ2-3; v_gene: TRBV4-3; CDR3nt: TGCGCCAGCAGCCAAGATCTCTCTGGGAGCTGGAATACGCAGTATTTT; CDR3aa: CASSQDLSGSWNTQYF
abundance: NA; d_gene: NA; j_gene: TRBJ2-2; v_gene: TRBV5-1; CDR3nt: TGCGCCAGCAGCTTGGCCGGAACAGGGCAAACCGGGGAGCTGTTTTTT; CDR3aa: CASSLAGTGQTGELFF
abundance: NA; d_gene: TRBD1; j_gene: TRBJ2-5; v_gene: TRBV18; CDR3nt: TGTGCCAGCTCACCCAGGGGGCCCGCAGAGACCCAGTACTTC; CDR3aa: CASSPRGPAETQYF
abundance: NA; d_gene: NA; j_gene: TRBJ2-2; v_gene: TRBV7-3; CDR3nt: TGTGCCAGCAGCCCCACCGGTGGCCTGGGGGGGCTGTTTTTT; CDR3aa: CASSPTGGLGGLFF
abundance: NA; d_gene: TRBD2; j_gene: TRBJ2-1; v_gene: TRBV30; CDR3nt: TGTGCCTGGAGTGTGAGTAAAGCGGGAGGGTTATACAATGAGCAGTTCTTC; CDR3aa: CAWSVSKAGGLYNEQFF
abundance: NA; d_gene: NA; j_gene: TRBJ1-2; v_gene: TRBV28; CDR3nt: TGTGCCAGCAGTTTACAATCCTATGGCTACACCTTC; CDR3aa: CASSLQSYGYTF
abundance: NA; d_gene: TRBD2; j_gene: TRBJ2-6; v_gene: TRBV2; CDR3nt: TGTGCCAGCTCCCGGGGGGGCGCTGGGGCCAACGTCCTGACTTTC; CDR3aa: CASSRGGAGANVLTF
abundance: NA; d_gene: NA; j_gene: TRBJ1-4; v_gene: TRBV5-4; CDR3nt: TGTGCCAGCAGCGCGGACAGTACAAATGAAAAACTGTTTTTT; CDR3aa: CASSADSTNEKLFF
abundance: NA; d_gene: TRBD1; j_gene: TRBJ2-5; v_gene: TRBV5-4; CDR3nt: TGTGCCAGCAGCTTACAGGGGCCCCAAAAGACCCAGTACTTC; CDR3aa: CASSLQGPQKTQYF
abundance: once; d_gene: TRBD1; j_gene: TRBJ2-7; v_gene: TRBV28; CDR3nt: TGTGCCAGCAGTTTATCCGGGACAGGATCCTACGAGCAGTACTTC; CDR3aa: CASSLSGTGSYEQYF
abundance: NA; d_gene: NA; j_gene: TRBJ1-2; v_gene: TRBV9; CDR3nt: TGTGCCAGCAGCGCCTCAAAGGCGGGCTACACCTTC; CDR3aa: CASSASKAGYTF
abundance: NA; d_gene: NA; j_gene: TRBJ1-2; v_gene: TRBV11-3; CDR3nt: TGTGCCAGCAGCTTAAGTGCGGCGAACTATGGCTACACCTTC; CDR3aa: CASSLSAANYGYTF
abundance: NA; d_gene: NA; j_gene: TRBJ2-3; v_gene: TRBV27; CDR3nt: TGTGCCAGCAGTTTAGGTGGGGATACGCAGTATTTT; CDR3aa: CASSLGGDTQYF
abundance: NA; d_gene: NA; j_gene: TRBJ1-4; v_gene: TRBV5-1; CDR3nt: TGCGCCAGCAGCGTAACAGGCGATAATGAAAAACTGTTTTTT; CDR3aa: CASSVTGDNEKLFF
abundance: NA; d_gene: NA; j_gene: TRBJ2-7; v_gene: TRBV5-8; CDR3nt: TGTGCCAGCAGCTTGCCAGGGCGGTCGATGGACGAGCAGTACTTC; CDR3aa: CASSLPGRSMDEQYF
abundance: NA; d_gene: TRBD2; j_gene: TRBJ2-5; v_gene: TRBV7-9; CDR3nt: TGTGCCAGCAGCCCGTGGGCGGGAGTCGGCCAAGAGACCCAGTACTTC; CDR3aa: CASSPWAGVGQETQYF
abundance: NA; d_gene: NA; j_gene: TRBJ1-6; v_gene: TRBV27; CDR3nt: TGTGCCAGCAGTTTCTTTCTGTATAATTCACCCCTCCACTTT; CDR3aa: CASSFFLYNSPLHF
abundance: NA; d_gene: NA; j_gene: TRBJ2-7; v_gene: TRBV10-1; CDR3nt: TGCGCCAGCTCCGGCGGCACCTCCTACGAGCAGTACTTC; CDR3aa: CASSGGTSYEQYF
abundance: NA; d_gene: NA; j_gene: TRBJ2-3; v_gene: TRBV6-1; CDR3nt: TGTGCCAGCAGATACCCGCTCAGCACAGATACGCAGTATTTT; CDR3aa: CASRYPLSTDTQYF
abundance: NA; d_gene: NA; j_gene: TRBJ2-1; v_gene: TRBV7-2; CDR3nt: TGTGCCAGCAGCTTGGGGCCAAACGGTGAGCAGTTCTTC; CDR3aa: CASSLGPNGEQFF
abundance: NA; d_gene: TRBD1; j_gene: TRBJ2-7; v_gene: TRBV5-1; CDR3nt: TGCGCCAGCAGCTTGGTTTGGGGACAGGTGGGGAACTTC; CDR3aa: CASSLVWGQVGNF
abundance: NA; d_gene: TRBD1; j_gene: TRBJ1-2; v_gene: TRBV9; CDR3nt: TGTGCCAGCAGCCCTAGGGTGGGACAGAGCGACTATGGCTACACCTTC; CDR3aa: CASSPRVGQSDYGYTF
abundance: NA; d_gene: NA; j_gene: TRBJ2-1; v_gene: TRBV7-8; CDR3nt: TGTGCCAGCAGCTTAGTGGAGCGGGTTAAGGATGAGCAGTTCTTC; CDR3aa: CASSLVERVKDEQFF
abundance: NA; d_gene: NA; j_gene: TRBJ2-1; v_gene: TRBV9; CDR3nt: TGTGCCAGCAGCACCTCAACTGGGAGGTACAATGAGCAGTTCTTC; CDR3aa: CASSTSTGRYNEQFF
abundance: few; d_gene: TRBD2; j_gene: TRBJ2-3; v_gene: TRBV5-1; CDR3nt: TGCGCCAGCAGACCCCTAATAGCGGGGGGGCAGGATACGCAGTATTTT; CDR3aa: CASRPLIAGGQDTQYF
abundance: NA; d_gene: TRBD1; j_gene: TRBJ1-1; v_gene: TRBV5-1; CDR3nt: TGCGCCAGCAGCCAAGGGACAGTGAACACTGAAGCTTTCTTT; CDR3aa: CASSQGTVNTEAFF
abundance: NA; d_gene: NA; j_gene: TRBJ2-2; v_gene: TRBV7-6; CDR3nt: TGTGCCAGCAGCTTGCAGGGAAGCATGAGCACCGGGGAGCTGTTTTTT; CDR3aa: CASSLQGSMSTGELFF